Each of the 14 T cell receptor beta chains below was sequenced from the same sample in a study of cytomegalovirus exposure and HLA in healthy donors. Use of 60 Vbeta and 13 Jbeta primers characterized the PCR. Profiled with immunoSEQ multiplex PCR; TCRdb holds only in-frame clones, not every one. Of approximately 150,000 clones listed, 87% are singletons. Sequenced: PBMCs. These receptors originate from a woman aged 30 to 39 in good health and CMV-seronegative.

The genes are TRBV5-6 and TRBJ2-4; D gene uncertain. The CDR3 is made up of 14 amino acids. The germline CDR1 and CDR2 sequences are SGHDT and YYEEEE. Trimming stripped 2 bases from V and 2 bases from J, with 8 bases between. The CDR3 sequence: CASSFPQTKNIQYF. CDR3 DNA sequence: TGTGCCAGCAGCTTCCCACAGACCAAAAACATTCAGTACTTC.

The V and J genes are TRBV4-1 and TRBJ2-3; D may be TRBD2 (6 bases). Trimming pared 4 bases from V and 3 bases from J, leaving 20 bases between. The germline V gene has CDR1 MGHRA and CDR2 YSYEKL. The CDR3 loop spans 17 amino acids. DNA of the CDR3: TGCGCCAGCAGCCCCGCCGGCGGGCTAGGAGGGACAGATACGCAGTATTTT. As protein: CASSPAGGLGGTDTQYF.

V usage is TRBV5-1 and J usage is TRBJ2-1; 8 bases are a match to TRBD1. V dropped 4 bases and J dropped 7; count of bases not matched to a gene: 10. The CDR3 covers 15 residues. CDR1 is SGHRS, CDR2 YFSETQ, per germline. The chain's CDR3 is CASSPSRQGRNEQFF. The DNA for the CDR3 is TGCGCCAGCAGCCCCAGCAGACAGGGGCGGAATGAGCAGTTCTTC.

V is TRBV25-1 and J is TRBJ2-7; no reliable D call. This CDR3 is built from 11 residues. From germline, CDR1 is MGHDK and CDR2 SYGVNS. The germline V and J ends were trimmed by 4 bases and 1 base, with 2 bases remaining between them. The DNA of the CDR3 is TGTGCCAGCAGTGCGTCCTACGAGCAGTACTTC. Translated, it gives CASSASYEQYF.

V is TRBV6-1 and J is TRBJ1-1; TRBD1 is a possible D gene (6 bases). V gave up 2 bases and J gave up 0 bases, with 13 bases separating them. Per germline, CDR1 MNHNS and CDR2 SASEGT. CDR3 length: 16 amino acids. The CDR3 here is CASSETTGNMNTEAFF. The CDR3 DNA follows: TGTGCCAGCAGTGAAACGACAGGAAACATGAACACTGAAGCTTTCTTT.

A word on this clone: Additional DNA sequences in this sample encode the identical CDR3. This chain joins TRBV5-6 and TRBJ1-1, with TRBD1 identical over 8 bases. The ends lost 2 bases at V and 5 bases at J; junction bases unmatched: 5. This CDR3 has 14 residues. The germline CDR1 and CDR2 sequences are SGHDT and YYEEEE. The CDR3 bases are TGTGCCAGCAGCTTAGACAGGGGAGGGACTGAAGCTTTCTTT. This translates into CASSLDRGGTEAFF.

This clone was detected once. The chain recombines TRBV5-4 with TRBJ2-5; D is unclear. CDR3 size: 12 residues. Trimming left V 4 bases short and J 3 bases short, with 7 bases between. Germline loops: CDR1 SGHNT, CDR2 YYREEE (reference sequence). The CDR3 loop reads CASSRSEETQYF. The CDR3 bases are TGTGCCAGCAGCCGATCGGAAGAGACCCAGTACTTC.

The CDR3 is CASSLAVGQGHQPQHF. The CDR3 DNA is TGTGCCAGCAGCTTAGCAGTGGGGCAGGGCCATCAGCCCCAGCATTTT. The rearrangement uses TRBV7-8 and TRBJ1-5, with D perhaps matching TRBD1 (5 bases). Trimming left V 0 bases short and J 5 bases short, with 14 bases between. The CDR3 is 16 amino acids. Germline V gives CDR1 SGHVS, CDR2 FQNEAQ.

This clone was recorded only once. The rearrangement joins TRBV7-2 to TRBJ2-3; the match to TRBD2 covers 12 bases. The CDR3 covers 15 residues. J was trimmed by 1 base and V by 8 bases; bases with no gene match: 4. Looked up from germline, CDR1 is SGHTA and CDR2 is FQGNSA. The CDR3 here is CASLRTSGGTDTQYF. The CDR3 DNA reads as TGTGCCAGCTTGAGGACTAGCGGGGGCACAGATACGCAGTATTTT.

In nucleotides, the CDR3 is TGTGCCAGCAGTGGGCAGGGGGATACGCAGTATTTT. This gives the protein CASSGQGDTQYF. V is TRBV6-1 and J is TRBJ2-3; a weak D match, TRBD1 (6 bases). The CDR3 runs 12 residues. V dropped 4 bases and J dropped 6 bases, with 8 bases sitting between them. Germline assignment: CDR1 MNHNS and CDR2 SASEGT.

This chain uses TRBV5-1 with TRBJ2-4, with D possibly matching TRBD2 (6 bases). Trimming removed 4 bases at V and 5 bases at J, with 16 bases between. This CDR3 contains 15 residues. Germline CDR1 reads SGHRS; CDR2 reads YFSETQ. CDR3 sequence: CASSQTGGRQNIQYF. The CDR3 DNA sequence: TGCGCCAGCAGCCAGACCGGGGGTCGGCAAAACATTCAGTACTTC.

The CDR3, as DNA: TGTGCCAGCAGCCTACTAGCTATCAATGAGCAGTTCTTC. Its protein is CASSLLAINEQFF. J is TRBJ2-1 and V is TRBV11-2, with D maybe TRBD2 (6 bases). Germline CDR1 and CDR2: SGHAT and FQNNGV. With 5 bases removed from V and 6 bases from J, the gap between germline ends came to 11 bases. The CDR3 sequence is 13 residues long.

This clone was counted only a few times. The CDR3 sequence is CSVGAGAYEQYF. The CDR3 bases are TGCAGCGTGGGGGCGGGCGCCTACGAGCAGTACTTC. The chain has TRBV29-1 and TRBJ2-7; tentatively, D is TRBD1 (6 bases). Germline-derived CDR1 and CDR2 are SQVTM and ANQGSEA. The CDR3 consists of 12 residues. Trimming stripped 6 bases from V and 2 bases from J, with 11 bases between.

The chain recombines TRBV19 with TRBJ2-7; D perhaps matches TRBD1 (6 bases). CDR1 is LNHDA, CDR2 SQIVND, per germline (reference sequence). The CDR3 contains 13 residues. Trimming pared 2 bases from V and 7 bases from J, leaving 12 bases between. The CDR3 bases are TGTGCCAGTAGTATATTGGGGGCGCGGGAGCAGTACTTC. This encodes CASSILGAREQYF.